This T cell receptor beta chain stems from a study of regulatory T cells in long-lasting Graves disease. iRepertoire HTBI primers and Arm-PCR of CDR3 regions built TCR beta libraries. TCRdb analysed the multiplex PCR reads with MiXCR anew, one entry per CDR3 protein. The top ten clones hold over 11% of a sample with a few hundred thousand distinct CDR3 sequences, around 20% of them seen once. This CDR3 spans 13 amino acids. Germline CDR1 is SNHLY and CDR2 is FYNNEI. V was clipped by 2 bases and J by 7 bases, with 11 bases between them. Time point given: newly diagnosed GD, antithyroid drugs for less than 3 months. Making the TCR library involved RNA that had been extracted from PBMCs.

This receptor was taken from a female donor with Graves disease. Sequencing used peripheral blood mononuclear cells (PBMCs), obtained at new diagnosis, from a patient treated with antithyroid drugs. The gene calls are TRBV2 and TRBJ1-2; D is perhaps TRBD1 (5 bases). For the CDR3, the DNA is TGTGCCAGCAGTGAAACCCAGGGCTCTGGCTACACCTTC. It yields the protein CASSETQGSGYTF.